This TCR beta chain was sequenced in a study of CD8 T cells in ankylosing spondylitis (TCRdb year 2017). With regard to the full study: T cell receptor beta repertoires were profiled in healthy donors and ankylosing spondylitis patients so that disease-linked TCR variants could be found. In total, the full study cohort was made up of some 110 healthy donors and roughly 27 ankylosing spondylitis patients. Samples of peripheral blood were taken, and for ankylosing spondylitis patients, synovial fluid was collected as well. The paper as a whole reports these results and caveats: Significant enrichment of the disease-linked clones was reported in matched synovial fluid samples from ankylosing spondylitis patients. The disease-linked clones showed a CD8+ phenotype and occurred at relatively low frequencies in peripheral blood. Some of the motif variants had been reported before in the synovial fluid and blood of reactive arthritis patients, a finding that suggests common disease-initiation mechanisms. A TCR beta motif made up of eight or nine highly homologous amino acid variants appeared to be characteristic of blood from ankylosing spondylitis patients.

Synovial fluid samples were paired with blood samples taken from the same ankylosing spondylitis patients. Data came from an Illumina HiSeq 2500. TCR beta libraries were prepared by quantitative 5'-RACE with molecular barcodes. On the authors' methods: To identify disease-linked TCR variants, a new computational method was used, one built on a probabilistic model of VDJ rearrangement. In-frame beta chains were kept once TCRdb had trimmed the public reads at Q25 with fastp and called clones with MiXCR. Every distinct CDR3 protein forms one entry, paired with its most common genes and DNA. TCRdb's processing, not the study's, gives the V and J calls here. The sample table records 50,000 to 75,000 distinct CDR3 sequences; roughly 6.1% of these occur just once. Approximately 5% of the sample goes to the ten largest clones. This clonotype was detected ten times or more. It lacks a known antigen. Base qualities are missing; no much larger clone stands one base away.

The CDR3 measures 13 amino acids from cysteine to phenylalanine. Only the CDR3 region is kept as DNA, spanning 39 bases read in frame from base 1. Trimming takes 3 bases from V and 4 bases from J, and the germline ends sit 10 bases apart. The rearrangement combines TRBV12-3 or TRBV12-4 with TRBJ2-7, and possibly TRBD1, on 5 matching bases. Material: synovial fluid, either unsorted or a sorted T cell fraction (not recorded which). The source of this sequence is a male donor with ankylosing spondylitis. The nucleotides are TGTGCCAGCAGTTTGCACGCAGGGTACGAGCAGTACTTC. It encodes CASSLHAGYEQYF.